This T cell receptor (beta chain) is drawn from a study of Graves' ophthalmopathy and Graves' hyperthyroidism. General observations from the study: Blood also held most thyroid clonotypes expanded above 0.001 frequency.

Every ophthalmopathy donor presented moderate-to-severe activity, CAS ≥3, NOSPECS ≥4 and duration under 3 months. The starting material, approximately 9.7 ml of fresh peripheral blood, provided the PBMCs. CDR3 length: 15 amino acids. Germline V CDR1 and CDR2: LNHNV, YYDKDF (reference sequence). V was clipped by 2 bases and J by 7 bases, with 17 bases between them. Using RNA transcripts, the TCR beta CDR3 regions were amplified. HTBI-primed first-round RT-PCR preceded second-round multiplex PCR. TCRdb re-derived calls from the multiplex PCR reads in MiXCR, one entry per CDR3 protein. The sample holds about 500,000 distinct CDR3 sequences, 14% seen once. This clonotype was recorded at least ten times. Its antigen is undetermined.

The source of this sequence is a woman in her twenties or thirties with Graves' ophthalmopathy. The chain links TRBV15 to TRBJ1-2; a weak D match, TRBD1 (5 bases). The sample consisted of blood. CDR3 in DNA: TGTGCCACCAGCAGATCGCCCCGGCAGGGCTTTGGCTACACCTTC. Translating gives CATSRSPRQGFGYTF.